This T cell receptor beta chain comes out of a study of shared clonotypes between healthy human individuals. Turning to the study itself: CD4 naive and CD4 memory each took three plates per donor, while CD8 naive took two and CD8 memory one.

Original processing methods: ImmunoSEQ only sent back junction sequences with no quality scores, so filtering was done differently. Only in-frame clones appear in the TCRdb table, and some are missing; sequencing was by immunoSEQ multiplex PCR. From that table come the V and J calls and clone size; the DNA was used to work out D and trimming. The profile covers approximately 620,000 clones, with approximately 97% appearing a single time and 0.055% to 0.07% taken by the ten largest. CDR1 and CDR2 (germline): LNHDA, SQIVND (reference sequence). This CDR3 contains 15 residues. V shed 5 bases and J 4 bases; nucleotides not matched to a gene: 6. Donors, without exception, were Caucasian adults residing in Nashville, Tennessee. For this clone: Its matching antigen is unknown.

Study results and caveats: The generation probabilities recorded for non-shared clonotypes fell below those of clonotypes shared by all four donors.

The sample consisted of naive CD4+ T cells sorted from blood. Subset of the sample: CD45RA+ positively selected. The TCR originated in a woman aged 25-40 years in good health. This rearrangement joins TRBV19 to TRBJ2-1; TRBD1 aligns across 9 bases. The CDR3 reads CASSPRDREYNEQFF. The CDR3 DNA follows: TGTGCCAGTAGTCCCCGGGACAGGGAGTACAATGAGCAGTTCTTC.